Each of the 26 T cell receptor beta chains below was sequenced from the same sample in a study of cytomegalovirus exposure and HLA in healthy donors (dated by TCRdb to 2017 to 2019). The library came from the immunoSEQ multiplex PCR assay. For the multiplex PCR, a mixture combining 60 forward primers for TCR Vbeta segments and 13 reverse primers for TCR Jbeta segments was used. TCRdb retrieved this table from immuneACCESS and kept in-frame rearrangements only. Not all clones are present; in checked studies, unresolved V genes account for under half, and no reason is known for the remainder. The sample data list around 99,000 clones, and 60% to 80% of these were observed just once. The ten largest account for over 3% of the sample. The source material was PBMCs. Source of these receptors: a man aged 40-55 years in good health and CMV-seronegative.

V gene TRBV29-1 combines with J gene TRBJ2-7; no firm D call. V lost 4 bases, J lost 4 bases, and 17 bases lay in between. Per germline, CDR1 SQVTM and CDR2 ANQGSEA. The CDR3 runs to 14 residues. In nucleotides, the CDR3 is TGCAGCGTTGCCCGGAACAACTACCCGTACGAGCAGTACTTC. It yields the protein CSVARNNYPYEQYF.

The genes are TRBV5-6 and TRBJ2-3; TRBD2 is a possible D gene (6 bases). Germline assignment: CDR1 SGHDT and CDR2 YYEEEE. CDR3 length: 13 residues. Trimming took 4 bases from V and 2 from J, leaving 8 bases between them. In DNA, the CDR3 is TGTGCCAGCAGCCGGGGGTTCACAGATACGCAGTATTTT. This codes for CASSRGFTDTQYF. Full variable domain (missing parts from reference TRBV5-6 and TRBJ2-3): DAGVTQSPTHLIKTRGQQVTLRCSPKSGHDTVSWYQQALGQGPQFIFQYYEEEERQRGNFPDRFSGHQFPNYSSELNVNALLLGDSALYLCASSRGFTDTQYFGPGTRLTVL.

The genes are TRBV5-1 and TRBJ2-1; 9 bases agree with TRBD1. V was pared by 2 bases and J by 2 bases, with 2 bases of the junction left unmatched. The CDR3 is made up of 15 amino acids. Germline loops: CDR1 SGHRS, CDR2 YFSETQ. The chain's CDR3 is CASSLTGGAYNEQFF. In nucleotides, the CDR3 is TGCGCCAGCAGCTTAACAGGGGGCGCCTACAATGAGCAGTTCTTC.

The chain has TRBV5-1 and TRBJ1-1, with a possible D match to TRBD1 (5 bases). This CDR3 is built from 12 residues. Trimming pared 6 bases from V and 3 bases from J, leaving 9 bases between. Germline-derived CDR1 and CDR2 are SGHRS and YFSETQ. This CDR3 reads CASMGGDTEAFF. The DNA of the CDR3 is TGCGCCAGCATGGGGGGAGACACTGAAGCTTTCTTT.

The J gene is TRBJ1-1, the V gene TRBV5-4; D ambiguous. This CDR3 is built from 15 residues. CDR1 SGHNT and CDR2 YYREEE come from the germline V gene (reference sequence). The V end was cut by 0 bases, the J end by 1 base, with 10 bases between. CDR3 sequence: CASSLESMRNTEAFF. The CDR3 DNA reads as TGTGCCAGCAGCTTGGAGTCGATGAGGAACACTGAAGCTTTCTTT.

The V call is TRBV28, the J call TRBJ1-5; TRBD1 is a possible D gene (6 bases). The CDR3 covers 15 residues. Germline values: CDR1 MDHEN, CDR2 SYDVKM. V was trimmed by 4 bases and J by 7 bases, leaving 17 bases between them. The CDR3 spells CASSSHPGGLQPQHF. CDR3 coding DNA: TGTGCCAGCAGTTCCCACCCGGGGGGGCTACAGCCCCAGCATTTT.

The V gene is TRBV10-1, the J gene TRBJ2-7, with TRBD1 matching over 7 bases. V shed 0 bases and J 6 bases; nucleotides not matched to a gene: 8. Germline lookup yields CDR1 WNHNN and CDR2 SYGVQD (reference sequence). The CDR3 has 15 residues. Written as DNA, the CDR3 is TGCGCCAGCAGTGAGTCTTCCGGGACAGTTAGCGAGCAGTACTTC. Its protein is CASSESSGTVSEQYF.

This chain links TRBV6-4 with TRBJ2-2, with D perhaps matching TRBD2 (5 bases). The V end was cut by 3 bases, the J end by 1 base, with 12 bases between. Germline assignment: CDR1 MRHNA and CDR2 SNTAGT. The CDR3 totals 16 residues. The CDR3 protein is CASSEGSSRNTGELFF. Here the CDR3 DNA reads TGTGCCAGCAGTGAAGGGTCTAGCCGGAACACCGGGGAGCTGTTTTTT.

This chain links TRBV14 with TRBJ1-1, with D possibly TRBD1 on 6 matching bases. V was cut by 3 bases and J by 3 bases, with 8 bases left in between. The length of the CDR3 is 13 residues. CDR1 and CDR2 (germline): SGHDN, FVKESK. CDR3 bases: TGTGCCAGCAGCCATCAGGGGCACACTGAAGCTTTCTTT. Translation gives CASSHQGHTEAFF.

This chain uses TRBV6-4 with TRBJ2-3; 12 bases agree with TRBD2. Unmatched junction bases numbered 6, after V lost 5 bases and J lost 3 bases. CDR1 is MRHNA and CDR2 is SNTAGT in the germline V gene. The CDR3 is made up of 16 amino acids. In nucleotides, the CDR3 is TGTGCCAGCAGTTTCCTAGCGGGAGGGGGAACAGATACGCAGTATTTT. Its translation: CASSFLAGGGTDTQYF.

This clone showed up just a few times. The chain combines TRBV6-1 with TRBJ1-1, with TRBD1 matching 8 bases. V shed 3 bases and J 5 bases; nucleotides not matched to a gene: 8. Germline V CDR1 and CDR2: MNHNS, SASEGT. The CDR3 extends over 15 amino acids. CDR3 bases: TGTGCCAGCAGTGAGAGGACAGGGAGATCAACTGAAGCTTTCTTT. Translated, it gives CASSERTGRSTEAFF.

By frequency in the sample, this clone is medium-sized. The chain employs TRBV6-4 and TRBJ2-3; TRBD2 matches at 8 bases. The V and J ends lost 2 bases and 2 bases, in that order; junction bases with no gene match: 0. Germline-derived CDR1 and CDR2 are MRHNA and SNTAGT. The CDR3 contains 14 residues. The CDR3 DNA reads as TGTGCCAGCAGTGACGGACTAGCCACAGATACGCAGTATTTT. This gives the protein CASSDGLATDTQYF.

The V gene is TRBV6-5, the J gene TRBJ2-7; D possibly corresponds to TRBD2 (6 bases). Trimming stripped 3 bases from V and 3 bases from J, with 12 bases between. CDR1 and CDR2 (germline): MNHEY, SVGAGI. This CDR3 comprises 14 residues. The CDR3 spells CASSYGGANYEQYF. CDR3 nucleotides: TGTGCCAGCAGTTATGGCGGGGCGAACTACGAGCAGTACTTC.

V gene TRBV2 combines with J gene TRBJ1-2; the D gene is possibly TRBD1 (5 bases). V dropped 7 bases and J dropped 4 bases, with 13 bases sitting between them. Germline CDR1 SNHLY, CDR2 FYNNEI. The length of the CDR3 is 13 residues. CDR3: CASISGGGYGYTF. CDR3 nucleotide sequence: TGTGCCAGCATATCCGGGGGAGGCTATGGCTACACCTTC.

The CDR3 sequence is CASSQDRRQRGSYNEQFF. DNA for the CDR3: TGCGCCAGCAGCCAAGATCGGCGCCAGCGGGGCTCCTACAATGAGCAGTTCTTC. This sequence joins TRBV4-1 and TRBJ2-1, with 7 nucleotides matching TRBD2. Per the germline V gene, CDR1 is MGHRA and CDR2 is YSYEKL. The CDR3 spans 18 residues. Losses at the gene ends were 0 bases for V and 0 bases for J; bases not matched to a gene: 8.

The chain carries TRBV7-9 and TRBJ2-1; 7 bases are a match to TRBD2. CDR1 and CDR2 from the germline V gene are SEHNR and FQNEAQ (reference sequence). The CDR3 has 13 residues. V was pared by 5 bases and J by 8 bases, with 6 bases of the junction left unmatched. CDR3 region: CASSPVGGYEQFF. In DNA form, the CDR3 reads TGTGCCAGCAGCCCCGTGGGGGGGTATGAGCAGTTCTTC.

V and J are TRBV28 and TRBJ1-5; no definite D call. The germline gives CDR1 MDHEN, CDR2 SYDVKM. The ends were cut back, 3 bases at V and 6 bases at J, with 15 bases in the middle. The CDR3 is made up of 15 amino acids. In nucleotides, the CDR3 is TGTGCCAGCAGTTTTAGGCGGGCAGAGGGTCAGCCCCAGCATTTT. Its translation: CASSFRRAEGQPQHF.

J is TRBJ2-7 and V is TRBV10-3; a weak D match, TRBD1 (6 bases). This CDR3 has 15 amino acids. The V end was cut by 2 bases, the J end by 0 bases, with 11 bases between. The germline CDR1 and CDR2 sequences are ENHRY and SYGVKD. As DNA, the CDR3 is TGTGCCATCAGTGAGGGGACACTCCACTCCTACGAGCAGTACTTC. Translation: CAISEGTLHSYEQYF.

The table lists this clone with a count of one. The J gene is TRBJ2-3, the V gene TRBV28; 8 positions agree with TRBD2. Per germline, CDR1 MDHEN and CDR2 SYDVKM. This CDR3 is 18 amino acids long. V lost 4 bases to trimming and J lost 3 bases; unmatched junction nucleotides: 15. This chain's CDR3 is CASSSRDPMRGATDTQYF. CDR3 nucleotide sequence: TGTGCCAGCAGTTCTAGGGACCCCATGCGGGGGGCGACAGATACGCAGTATTTT.

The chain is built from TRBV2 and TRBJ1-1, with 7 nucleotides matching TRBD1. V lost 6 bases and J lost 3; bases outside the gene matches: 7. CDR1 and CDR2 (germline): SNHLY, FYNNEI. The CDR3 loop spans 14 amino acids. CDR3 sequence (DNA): TGTGCCAGCAGCCTCACAGGGGTCTACACTGAAGCTTTCTTT. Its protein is CASSLTGVYTEAFF.

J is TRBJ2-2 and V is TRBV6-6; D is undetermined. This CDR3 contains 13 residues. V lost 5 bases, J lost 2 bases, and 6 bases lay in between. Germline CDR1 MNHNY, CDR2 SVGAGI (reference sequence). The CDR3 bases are TGTGCCAGCAGTCCAGGAAACACCGGGGAGCTGTTTTTT. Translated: CASSPGNTGELFF.

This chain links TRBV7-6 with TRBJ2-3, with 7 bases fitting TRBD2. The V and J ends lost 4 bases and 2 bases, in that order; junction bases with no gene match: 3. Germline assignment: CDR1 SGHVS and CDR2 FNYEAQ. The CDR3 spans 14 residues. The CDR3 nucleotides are TGTGCCAGCAGCTACGGACTAGTCACAGATACGCAGTATTTT. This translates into CASSYGLVTDTQYF. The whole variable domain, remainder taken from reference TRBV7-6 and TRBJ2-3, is GAGVSQSPRYKVTKRGQDVALRCDPISGHVSLYWYRQALGQGPEFLTYFNYEAQQDKSGLPNDRFSAERPEGSISTLTIQRTEQRDSAMYRCASSYGLVTDTQYFGPGTRLTVL.

CDR3 bases: TGTGCCAGCAGTTATTTCGGTGATGCCTACGAGCAGTACTTC. Translating it yields CASSYFGDAYEQYF. The rearrangement joins TRBV6-5 to TRBJ2-7, with D hard to call. With 3 bases removed from V and 2 bases from J, the gap between germline ends came to 11 bases. The CDR3 length is 14 residues. Germline V CDR1 and CDR2: MNHEY, SVGAGI.

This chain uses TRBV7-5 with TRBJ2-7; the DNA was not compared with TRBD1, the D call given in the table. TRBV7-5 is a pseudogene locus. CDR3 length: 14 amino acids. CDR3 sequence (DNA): TGTGTCAGAAGCTTAGCTTTTCCGTTGGCCGAGCAGTACTTC. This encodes CVRSLAFPLAEQYF.

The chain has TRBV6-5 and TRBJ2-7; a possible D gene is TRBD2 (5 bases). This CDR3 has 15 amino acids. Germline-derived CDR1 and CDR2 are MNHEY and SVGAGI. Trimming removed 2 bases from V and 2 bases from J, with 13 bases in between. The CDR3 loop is CASSYVGGLPYEQYF. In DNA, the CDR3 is TGTGCCAGCAGTTACGTCGGAGGCCTTCCCTACGAGCAGTACTTC.

The DNA of the CDR3 is TGTGCCAGCAGCCAGCCGGGACAGGGGAGGTCCATGAACACTGAAGCTTTCTTT. It specifies CASSQPGQGRSMNTEAFF. V and J are TRBV4-2 and TRBJ1-1; 10 bases match TRBD1. Germline V gene data show CDR1 as LGHNA and CDR2 as YNFKEQ. The CDR3 length is 18 residues. V shed 3 bases and J 0 bases; nucleotides not matched to a gene: 10.